This is a list of T cell receptor beta chains from one sample in a study of molecular identifiers for immune sequencing clone quantification. From the PCR reads, TCRdb called clonotypes with MiXCR, one entry per CDR3 protein. This table holds approximately 500,000 distinct CDR3 sequences, 25% found once. Sequenced input: naive CD8+ T cells from blood, with Jurkat cell RNA spiked in. The receptor source for this set is a human donor in good health. Some libraries in this study had Jurkat cell RNA spiked in. Both conserved end residues are part of each CDR3. A D gene is named only where the DNA matches it firmly. Only part of the rows carry a size: once, few, many, or a class if the clone is expanded.

size	D	V	J	CDR3	DNA
.	.	TRBV9	TRBJ2-3	CASSVLEITDTQYF	TGTGCCAGCAGCGTATTGGAGATCACAGATACGCAGTATTTT
many	.	TRBV7-2	TRBJ2-3	CASTPRQSSTDTQYF	TGTGCCAGCACCCCCCGACAGTCTAGCACAGATACGCAGTATTTT
.	.	TRBV4-3	TRBJ2-5	CASNQDIGVGETQYF	TGCGCCAGCAACCAAGATATAGGCGTGGGAGAGACCCAGTACTTC
few	TRBD2	TRBV27	TRBJ2-7	CASSTGTSGIDEQYF	TGTGCCAGCAGTACCGGGACTAGCGGGATCGACGAGCAGTACTTC
.	TRBD2	TRBV5-1	TRBJ2-7	CASTPTGGEQYF	TGCGCCAGCACCCCGACGGGGGGAGAGCAGTACTTC
many	TRBD1	TRBV2	TRBJ1-4	CASTEQTGWVYEKLFF	TGTGCCAGCACCGAGCAGACAGGGTGGGTCTATGAAAAACTGTTTTTT
few	TRBD2	TRBV7-9	TRBJ2-3	CASSYPLLASGGTSTDTQYF	TGTGCCAGCAGCTACCCCCTTCTGGCTAGCGGGGGGACTAGCACAGATACGCAGTATTTT
few	.	TRBV21-1	TRBJ2-3	CATGTSAGGPDTDTQYF	TGTGCCACCGGGACTTCGGCGGGAGGGCCCGACACAGATACGCAGTATTTT
many	.	TRBV7-9	TRBJ2-7	CASSFTTAYEQYF	TGTGCCAGCAGCTTTACAACTGCCTACGAGCAGTACTTC
many	TRBD1	TRBV5-4	TRBJ2-3	CASSFKDRARDTQYF	TGTGCCAGCAGCTTCAAGGACAGGGCTCGGGATACGCAGTATTTT
.	.	TRBV7-9	TRBJ1-3	CASSSRKGPFSGNTIYF	TGTGCCAGCAGCTCAAGAAAGGGCCCCTTCTCTGGAAACACCATATATTTT
many	TRBD1	TRBV7-9	TRBJ1-1	CASSSPAGTGGRYTEAFF	TGTGCCAGCAGCTCCCCCGCCGGGACAGGGGGCAGGTACACTGAAGCTTTCTTT
.	.	TRBV12-3/TRBV12-4	TRBJ1-1	CAITGDYHTEAFF	TGTGCCATCACGGGGGATTATCACACTGAAGCTTTCTTT
.	TRBD2	TRBV7-9	TRBJ2-7	CASSRPGLGVVEQYF	TGTGCCAGCAGCCGCCCGGGACTAGGTGTTGTCGAGCAGTACTTC
.	.	TRBV10-1	TRBJ2-5	CASSDTLGEETQYF	TGCGCCAGCAGCGACACCCTGGGGGAAGAGACCCAGTACTTC
.	.	TRBV3-1	TRBJ2-5	CASSQDGQVRETQYF	TGTGCCAGCAGCCAAGATGGGCAGGTGAGGGAGACCCAGTACTTC
few	.	TRBV20-1	TRBJ2-4	CSATAWGFENIQYF	TGCAGTGCTACGGCCTGGGGGTTCGAAAACATTCAGTACTTC
.	.	TRBV27	TRBJ2-2	CASSLLFGNTGELFF	TGTGCCAGCAGTTTATTGTTTGGGAACACCGGGGAGCTGTTTTTT
many	TRBD2	TRBV12-3/TRBV12-4	TRBJ2-3	CASSSRAGVSDTQYF	TGTGCCAGCAGTTCCCGAGCGGGAGTCTCAGATACGCAGTATTTT
few	.	TRBV11-3	TRBJ2-2	CASSLSGGELFF	TGTGCCAGCAGCTTATCTGGTGGGGAGCTGTTTTTT
.	.	TRBV12-3/TRBV12-4	TRBJ1-5	CASSSSGINPRNQPQHF	TGTGCCAGCAGTTCATCCGGGATAAATCCAAGGAATCAGCCCCAGCATTTT
once	.	TRBV5-1	TRBJ1-1	CASSLASGSTEAFF	TGCGCCAGCAGCTTGGCCTCAGGTTCCACTGAAGCTTTCTTT
.	.	TRBV25-1	TRBJ2-1	CASSELASLNEQFF	TGTGCCAGCAGTGAATTGGCTAGCCTAAATGAGCAGTTCTTC
.	.	TRBV20-1	TRBJ2-7	CSAGDLAGDETSYEQYF	TGCAGTGCTGGAGATCTTGCAGGGGACGAGACCTCCTACGAGCAGTACTTC
few	TRBD1	TRBV27	TRBJ1-6	CASSLARTGLSPLHF	TGTGCCAGCAGTTTAGCCAGGACAGGGCTCTCACCCCTCCACTTT
.	TRBD1	TRBV11-2	TRBJ2-3	CASSSAGTGITATQYF	TGTGCCAGCAGCTCCGCCGGGACAGGCATAACAGCTACGCAGTATTTT
.	TRBD1	TRBV6-2/TRBV6-3	TRBJ2-2	CASSYSPTGKELFF	TGTGCCAGCAGTTACTCCCCGACAGGGAAGGAGCTGTTTTTT
many	.	TRBV19	TRBJ2-7	CASSIKQAIKRVEQYF	TGTGCCAGTAGTATTAAACAGGCCATCAAGAGGGTTGAGCAGTACTTC
.	.	TRBV11-1	TRBJ2-1	CASSNGLVIFDEQFF	TGTGCCAGCAGCAACGGATTGGTCATCTTCGATGAGCAGTTCTTC
many	.	TRBV7-9	TRBJ2-5	CASSLLSAERQETQYF	TGTGCCAGCAGCTTATTATCTGCAGAGAGACAAGAGACCCAGTACTTC
.	.	TRBV30	TRBJ2-5	CAWSGSARQEAQYF	TGTGCCTGGAGTGGTAGCGCGAGGCAAGAGGCCCAGTACTTC
.	.	TRBV6-2/TRBV6-3	TRBJ2-7	CASSYSRNEQYF	TGTGCCAGCAGTTACTCCAGAAACGAGCAGTACTTC
.	.	TRBV4-3	TRBJ2-1	CASSHPSAGGSYNEQFF	TGCGCCAGCAGCCATCCTAGCGCGGGCGGGTCCTACAATGAGCAGTTCTTC
.	.	TRBV19	TRBJ2-1	CATNQGVGNEQFF	TGTGCCACCAACCAAGGGGTGGGCAATGAGCAGTTCTTC
.	TRBD2	TRBV20-1	TRBJ2-2	CSARSAGTSGIKAGELFF	TGCAGTGCTAGATCAGCCGGGACTAGCGGGATTAAAGCCGGGGAGCTGTTTTTT
few	.	TRBV7-9	TRBJ2-1	CASSPLGGDIYNEQFF	TGTGCCAGCAGTCCCTTGGGCGGGGACATCTACAATGAGCAGTTCTTC
many	.	TRBV29-1	TRBJ1-4	CSALDSFNEKLFF	TGCAGCGCCCTGGACAGTTTTAATGAAAAACTGTTTTTT
many	TRBD1	TRBV4-3	TRBJ2-7	CASSRGQGSNEQYF	TGCGCCAGCAGCCGCGGACAGGGGAGCAACGAGCAGTACTTC
few	.	TRBV19	TRBJ2-1	CASSISGTTYNEQFF	TGTGCCAGTAGTATAAGCGGAACTACCTACAATGAGCAGTTCTTC
.	TRBD2	TRBV7-9	TRBJ2-5	CASSWEGGRQETQYF	TGTGCCAGCAGCTGGGAGGGCGGGCGGCAAGAGACCCAGTACTTC
.	.	TRBV2	TRBJ2-7	CASSDIQVTPGEQYF	TGTGCCAGCAGTGATATTCAGGTTACCCCGGGTGAGCAGTACTTC
.	TRBD1	TRBV20-1	TRBJ1-2	CSARARTGLIHGYTF	TGCAGTGCTAGGGCCAGGACAGGGTTAATCCATGGCTACACCTTC
.	.	TRBV7-2	TRBJ2-1	CASSPVVYEQFF	TGTGCCAGCAGCCCCGTCGTCTATGAGCAGTTCTTC
many	TRBD2	TRBV29-1	TRBJ2-3	CSVVGLAGPTDTQYF	TGCAGCGTTGTGGGACTAGCGGGGCCCACAGATACGCAGTATTTT
many	.	TRBV7-9	TRBJ2-2	CASSPGQRPGELFF	TGTGCCAGCAGCCCGGGACAACGCCCCGGGGAGCTGTTTTTT
.	.	TRBV27	TRBJ2-7	CASSLTLAATYEQYF	TGTGCCAGCAGTTTAACTTTGGCAGCTACCTACGAGCAGTACTTC
few	.	TRBV5-6	TRBJ1-1	CASSLGAVALF	TGTGCCAGCAGCTTGGGGGCTGTCGCTCTCTTT
.	TRBD2	TRBV7-9	TRBJ2-1	CASSRGTSGLDNEQFF	TGTGCCAGCAGCCGTGGGACTAGCGGGTTGGATAATGAGCAGTTCTTC
few	.	TRBV28	TRBJ2-1	CASKPRDKPYNEQFF	TGTGCCAGCAAACCCCGGGACAAACCCTACAATGAGCAGTTCTTC
many	.	TRBV7-9	TRBJ2-4	CASSLGEENIQYF	TGTGCCAGCAGCTTAGGGGAGGAAAACATTCAGTACTTC